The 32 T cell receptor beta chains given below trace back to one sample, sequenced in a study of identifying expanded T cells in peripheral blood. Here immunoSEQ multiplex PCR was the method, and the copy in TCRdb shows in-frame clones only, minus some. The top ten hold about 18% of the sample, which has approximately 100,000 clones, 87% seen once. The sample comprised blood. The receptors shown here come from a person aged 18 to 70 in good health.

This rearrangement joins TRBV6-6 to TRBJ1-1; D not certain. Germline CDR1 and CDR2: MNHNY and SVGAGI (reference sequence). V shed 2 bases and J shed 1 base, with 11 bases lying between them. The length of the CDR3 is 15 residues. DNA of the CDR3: TGTGCCAGCAGTTACGGCCTGACGGCGAACACTGAAGCTTTCTTT. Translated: CASSYGLTANTEAFF.

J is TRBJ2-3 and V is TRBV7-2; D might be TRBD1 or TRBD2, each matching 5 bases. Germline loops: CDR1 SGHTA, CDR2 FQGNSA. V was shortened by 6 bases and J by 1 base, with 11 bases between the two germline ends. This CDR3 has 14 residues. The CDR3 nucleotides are TGTGCCAGCAGGAGGGGTAGTGGCACAGATACGCAGTATTTT. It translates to CASRRGSGTDTQYF.

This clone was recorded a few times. The CDR3 DNA reads as TGTGCCAGCAGCTTTACAGGGGCGGTATCGAATTCACCCCTCCACTTT. Its translation is CASSFTGAVSNSPLHF. V usage is TRBV7-2 and J usage is TRBJ1-6, with 7 bases lining up with TRBD1. The V gene's germline CDR1 is SGHTA and CDR2 FQGNSA. This CDR3 contains 16 residues. Germline trimming cut 3 bases from V and 7 bases from J; bases unmatched to any gene: 9.

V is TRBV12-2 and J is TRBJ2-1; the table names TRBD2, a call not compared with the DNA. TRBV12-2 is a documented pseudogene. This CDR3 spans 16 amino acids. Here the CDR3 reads CASRLERGSSYNEQFF. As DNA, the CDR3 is TGTGCAAGTCGCTTAGAGCGCGGGAGCTCCTACAATGAGCAGTTCTTC.

CDR3 bases: TGTGCCAGCAGCGAGGACACGAGCTACGAGCAGTACTTC. Translated: CASSEDTSYEQYF. The chain employs TRBV5-8 and TRBJ2-7; D may be TRBD1 (5 bases). The CDR3 sequence is 13 residues long. Germline CDR1 SGHTS, CDR2 YDEGEE. Trimming took 4 bases from V and 3 from J, leaving 11 bases between them.

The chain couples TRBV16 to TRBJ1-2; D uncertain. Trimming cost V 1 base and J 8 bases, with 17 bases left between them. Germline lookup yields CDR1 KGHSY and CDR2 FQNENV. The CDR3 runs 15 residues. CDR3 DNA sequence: TGTGCCAGCAGCCAATTCCGGACTCGGAAGGAAGGCTACACCTTC. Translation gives CASSQFRTRKEGYTF.

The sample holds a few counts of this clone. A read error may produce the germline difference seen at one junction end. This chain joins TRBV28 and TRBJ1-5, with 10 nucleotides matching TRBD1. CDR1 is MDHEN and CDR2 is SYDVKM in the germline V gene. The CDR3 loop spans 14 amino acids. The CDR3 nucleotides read TGTGCCAGCAGCAGATCCGGGACAGGGGATGCCTTTTATTTT. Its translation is CASSRSGTGDAFYF.

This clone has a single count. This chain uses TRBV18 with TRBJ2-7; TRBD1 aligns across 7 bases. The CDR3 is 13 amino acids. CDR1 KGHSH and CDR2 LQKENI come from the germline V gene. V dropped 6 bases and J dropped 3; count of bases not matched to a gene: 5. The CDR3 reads CASSSDRNYEQYF. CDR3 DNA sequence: TGTGCCAGCTCTTCGGACAGGAACTACGAGCAGTACTTC.

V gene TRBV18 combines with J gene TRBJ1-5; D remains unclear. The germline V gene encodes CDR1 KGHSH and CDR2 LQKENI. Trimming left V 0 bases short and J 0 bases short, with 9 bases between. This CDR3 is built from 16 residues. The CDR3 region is CASSPPGAYSNQPQHF. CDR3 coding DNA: TGTGCCAGCTCACCACCGGGAGCGTATAGCAATCAGCCCCAGCATTTT.

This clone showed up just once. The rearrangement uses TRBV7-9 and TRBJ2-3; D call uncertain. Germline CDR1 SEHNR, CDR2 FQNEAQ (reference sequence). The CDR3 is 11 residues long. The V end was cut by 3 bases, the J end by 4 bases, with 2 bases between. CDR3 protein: CASSFSDTQYF. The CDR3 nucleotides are TGTGCCAGCAGCTTTTCAGATACGCAGTATTTT.

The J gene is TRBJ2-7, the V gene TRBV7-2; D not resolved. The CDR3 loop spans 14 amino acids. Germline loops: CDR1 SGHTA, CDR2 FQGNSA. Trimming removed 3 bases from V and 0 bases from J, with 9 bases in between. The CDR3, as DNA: TGTGCCAGCAGCTTTAAAACAGACTCCTACGAGCAGTACTTC. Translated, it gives CASSFKTDSYEQYF. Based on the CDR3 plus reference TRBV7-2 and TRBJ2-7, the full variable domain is GAGVSQSPSNKVTEKGKDVELRCDPISGHTALYWYRQSLGQGLEFLIYFQGNSAPDKSGLPSDRFSAERTGGSVSTLTIQRTQQEDSAVYLCASSFKTDSYEQYFGPGTRLTVT.

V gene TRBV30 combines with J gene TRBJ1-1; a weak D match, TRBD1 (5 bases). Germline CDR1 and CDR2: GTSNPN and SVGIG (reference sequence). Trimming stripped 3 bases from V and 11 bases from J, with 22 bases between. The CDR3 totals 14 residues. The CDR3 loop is CAWSGLGARGRAFF. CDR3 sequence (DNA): TGTGCCTGGAGCGGCCTCGGGGCGCGCGGCCGCGCTTTCTTT.

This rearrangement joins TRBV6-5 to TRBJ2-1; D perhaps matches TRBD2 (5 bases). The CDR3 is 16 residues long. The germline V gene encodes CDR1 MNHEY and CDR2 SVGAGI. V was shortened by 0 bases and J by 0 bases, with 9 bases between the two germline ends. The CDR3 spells CASSYSTGSSYNEQFF. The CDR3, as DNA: TGTGCCAGCAGTTACTCTACGGGGAGCTCCTACAATGAGCAGTTCTTC.

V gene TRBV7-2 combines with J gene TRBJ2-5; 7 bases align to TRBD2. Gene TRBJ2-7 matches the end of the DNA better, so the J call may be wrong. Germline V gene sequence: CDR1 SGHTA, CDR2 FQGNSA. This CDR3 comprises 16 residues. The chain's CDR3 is CASSLERGRLTYEQYF. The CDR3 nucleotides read TGTGCCAGCAGCTTAGAGCGGGGTAGACTAACCTACGAGCAGTACTTC.

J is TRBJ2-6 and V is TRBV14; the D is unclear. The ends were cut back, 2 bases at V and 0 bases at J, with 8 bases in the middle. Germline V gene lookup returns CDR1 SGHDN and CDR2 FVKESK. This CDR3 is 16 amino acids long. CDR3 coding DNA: TGTGCCAGCAGCCAATATCCCCGCTCTGGGGCCAACGTCCTGACTTTC. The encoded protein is CASSQYPRSGANVLTF.

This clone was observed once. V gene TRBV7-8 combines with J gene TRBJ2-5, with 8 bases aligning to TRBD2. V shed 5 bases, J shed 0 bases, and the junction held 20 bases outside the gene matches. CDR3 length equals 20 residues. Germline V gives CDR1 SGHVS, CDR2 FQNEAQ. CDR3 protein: CASSPAWGTRGGSYQETQYF. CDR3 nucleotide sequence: TGTGCCAGCAGCCCTGCGTGGGGCACCCGGGGGGGGTCGTACCAAGAGACCCAGTACTTC.

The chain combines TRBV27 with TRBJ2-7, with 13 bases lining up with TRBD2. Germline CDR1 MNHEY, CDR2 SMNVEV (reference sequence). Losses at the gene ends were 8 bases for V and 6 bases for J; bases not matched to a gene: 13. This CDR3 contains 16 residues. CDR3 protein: CASGTSGAIPGGEQYF. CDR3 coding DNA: TGTGCCAGCGGGACTAGCGGGGCGATTCCCGGGGGCGAGCAGTACTTC.

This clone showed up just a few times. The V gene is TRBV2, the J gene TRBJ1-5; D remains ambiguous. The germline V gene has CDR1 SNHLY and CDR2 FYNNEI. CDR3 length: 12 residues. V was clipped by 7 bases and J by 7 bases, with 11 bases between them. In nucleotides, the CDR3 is TGTGCCAGCAATGGGATGGAGCAGCCCCAGCATTTT. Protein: CASNGMEQPQHF.

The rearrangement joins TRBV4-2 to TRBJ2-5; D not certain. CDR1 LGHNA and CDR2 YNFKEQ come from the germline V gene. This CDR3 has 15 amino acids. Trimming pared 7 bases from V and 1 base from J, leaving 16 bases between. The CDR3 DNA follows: TGTGCCAGCACCCCCCTCCTTGGGTCCCAAGAGACCCAGTACTTC. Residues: CASTPLLGSQETQYF.

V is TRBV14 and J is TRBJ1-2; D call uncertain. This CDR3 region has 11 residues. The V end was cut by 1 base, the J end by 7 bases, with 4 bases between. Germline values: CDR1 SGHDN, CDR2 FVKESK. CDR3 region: CASSQGGGYTF. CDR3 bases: TGTGCCAGCAGCCAAGGGGGTGGCTACACCTTC. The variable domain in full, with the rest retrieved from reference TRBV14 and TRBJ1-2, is EAGVTQFPSHSVIEKGQTVTLRCDPISGHDNLYWYRRVMGKEIKFLLHFVKESKQDESGMPNNRFLAERTGGTYSTLKVQPAELEDSGVYFCASSQGGGYTFGSGTRLTVV.

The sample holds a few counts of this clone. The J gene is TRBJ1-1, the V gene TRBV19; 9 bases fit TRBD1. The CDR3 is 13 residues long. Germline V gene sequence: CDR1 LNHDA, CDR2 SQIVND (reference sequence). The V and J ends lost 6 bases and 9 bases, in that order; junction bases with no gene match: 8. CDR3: CASSSQQGAQAFF. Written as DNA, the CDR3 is TGTGCCAGTAGCTCCCAACAGGGGGCACAAGCTTTCTTT.

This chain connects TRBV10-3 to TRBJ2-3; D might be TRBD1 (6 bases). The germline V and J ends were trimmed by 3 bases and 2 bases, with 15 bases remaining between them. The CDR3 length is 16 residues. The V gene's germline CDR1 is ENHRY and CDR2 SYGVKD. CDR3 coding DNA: TGTGCCATCAGTGACCCCCCCCAGGGGAACACAGATACGCAGTATTTT. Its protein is CAISDPPQGNTDTQYF.

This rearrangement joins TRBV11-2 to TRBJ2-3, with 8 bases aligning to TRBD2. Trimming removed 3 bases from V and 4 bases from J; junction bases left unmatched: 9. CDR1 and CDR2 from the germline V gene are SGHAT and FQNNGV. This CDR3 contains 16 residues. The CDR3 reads CASSFGLIGGADTQYF. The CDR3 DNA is TGTGCCAGCAGCTTTGGGCTCATCGGGGGGGCAGATACGCAGTATTTT.

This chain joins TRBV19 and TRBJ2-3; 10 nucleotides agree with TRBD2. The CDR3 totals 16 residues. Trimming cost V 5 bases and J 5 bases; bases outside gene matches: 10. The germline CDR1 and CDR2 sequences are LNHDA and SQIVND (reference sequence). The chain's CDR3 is CASSPQSGGDLDTQYF. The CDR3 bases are TGTGCCAGTAGTCCCCAGAGCGGGGGGGATTTAGATACGCAGTATTTT. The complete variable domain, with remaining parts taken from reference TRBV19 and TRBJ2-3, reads DGGITQSPKYLFRKEGQNVTLSCEQNLNHDAMYWYRQDPGQGLRLIYYSQIVNDFQKGDIAEGYSVSREKKESFPLTVTSAQKNPTAFYLCASSPQSGGDLDTQYFGPGTRLTVL.

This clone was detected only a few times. The CDR3 protein is CASSMQETQYF. The CDR3 coding sequence is TGTGCCAGCAGCATGCAAGAGACCCAGTACTTC. The chain recombines TRBV7-9 with TRBJ2-5; D gene unclear. Trimming left V 5 bases short and J 2 bases short, with 3 bases between. Looked up from germline, CDR1 is SEHNR and CDR2 is FQNEAQ (reference sequence). The length of the CDR3 is 11 residues. The complete variable domain, with remaining parts taken from reference TRBV7-9 and TRBJ2-5, reads DTGVSQNPRHKITKRGQNVTFRCDPISEHNRLYWYRQTLGQGPEFLTYFQNEAQLEKSRLLSDRFSAERPKGSFSTLEIQRTEQGDSAMYLCASSMQETQYFGPGTRLLVL.

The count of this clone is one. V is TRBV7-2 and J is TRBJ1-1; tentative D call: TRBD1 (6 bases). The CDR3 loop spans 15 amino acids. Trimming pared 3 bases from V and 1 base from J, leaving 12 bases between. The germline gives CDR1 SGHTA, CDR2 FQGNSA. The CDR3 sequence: CASSFQGTRNTEAFF. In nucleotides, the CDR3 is TGTGCCAGCAGCTTTCAGGGGACACGGAACACTGAAGCTTTCTTT.

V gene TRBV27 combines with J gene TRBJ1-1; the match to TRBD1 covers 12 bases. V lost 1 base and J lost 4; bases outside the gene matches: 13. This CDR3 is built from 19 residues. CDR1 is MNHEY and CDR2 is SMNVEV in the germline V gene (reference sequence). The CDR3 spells CASSLFSPRDRGPATEAFF. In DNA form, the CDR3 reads TGTGCCAGCAGTTTATTCTCCCCCCGGGACAGGGGGCCCGCCACTGAAGCTTTCTTT.

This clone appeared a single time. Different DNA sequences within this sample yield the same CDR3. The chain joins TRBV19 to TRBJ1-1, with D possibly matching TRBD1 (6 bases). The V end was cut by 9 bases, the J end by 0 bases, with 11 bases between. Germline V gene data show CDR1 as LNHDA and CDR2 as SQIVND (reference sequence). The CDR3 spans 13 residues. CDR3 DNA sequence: TGTGCCAGCAGAGGACAGTTGAACACTGAAGCTTTCTTT. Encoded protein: CASRGQLNTEAFF.

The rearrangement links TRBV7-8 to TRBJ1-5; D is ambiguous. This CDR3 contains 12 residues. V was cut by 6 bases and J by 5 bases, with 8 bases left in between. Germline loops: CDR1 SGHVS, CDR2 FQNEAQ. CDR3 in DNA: TGTGCCAGCAGTCGAAGTTATCAGCCCCAGCATTTT. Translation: CASSRSYQPQHF.

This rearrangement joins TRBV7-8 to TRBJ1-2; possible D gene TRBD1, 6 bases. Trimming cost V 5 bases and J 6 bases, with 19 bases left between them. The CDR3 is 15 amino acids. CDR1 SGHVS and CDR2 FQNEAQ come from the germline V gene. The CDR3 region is CASSVSGPQGNGYTF. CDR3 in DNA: TGTGCCAGCAGCGTTTCCGGGCCACAGGGCAATGGCTACACCTTC.

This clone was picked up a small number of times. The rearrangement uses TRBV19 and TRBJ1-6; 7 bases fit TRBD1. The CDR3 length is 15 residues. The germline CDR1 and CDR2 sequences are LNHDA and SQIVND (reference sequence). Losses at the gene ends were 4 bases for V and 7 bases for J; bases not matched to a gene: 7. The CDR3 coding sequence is TGTGCCAGTAGTAATGTCGGGACAGAGAATTCACCCCTCCACTTT. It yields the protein CASSNVGTENSPLHF.

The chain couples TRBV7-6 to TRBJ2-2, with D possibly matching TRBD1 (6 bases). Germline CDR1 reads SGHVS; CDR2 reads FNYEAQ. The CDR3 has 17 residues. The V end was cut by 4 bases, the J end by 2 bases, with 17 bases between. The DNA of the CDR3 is TGTGCCAGCAGCTCACCGGGACAAAGCCCCAACACCGGGGAGCTGTTTTTT. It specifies CASSSPGQSPNTGELFF.